One and the same sample provided the 22 T cell receptor beta chains below, sequenced in a study of CXCR3-negative and CXCR3-positive naive CD8 T cells. Preparation of TRB cDNA libraries relied on 5' RACE carrying UMI labels. TCRdb re-analyzed the 5' RACE reads; it lists each CDR3 protein once, without DNA. In total, the table holds some 130,000 distinct CDR3 sequences. Specimen: naive CXCR3- CD8+ T cells from blood. Subset denoted: CD45RO-CCR7+CD27+CD95- naive CD8+ T cells lacking CXCR3 (TNR3-). All receptors come from a human donor in good health. Some clones in this sample may be carry-over from other donors' samples.

V gene TRBV7-6 combines with J gene TRBJ2-3; the TCRdb D gene call, TRBD1, has no DNA to confirm it. There are 14 residues in the CDR3. CDR1 and CDR2 (germline): SGHVS, FNYEAQ. The CDR3 region is CASSSRGVTDTQYF.

The chain joins TRBV18 to TRBJ1-1; the D gene TCRdb calls, TRBD1, cannot be checked with no DNA. Germline CDR1 is KGHSH and CDR2 is LQKENI. This CDR3 comprises 16 residues. CDR3 in amino acids: CASSPCGDSAFSEAFF.

The chain employs TRBV5-5 and TRBJ2-5; TCRdb outputs TRBD1, but without DNA this stays unchecked. The CDR3 totals 19 residues. Germline CDR1 reads SGHKS; CDR2 reads YYEKEE (reference sequence). CDR3 residues: CASSPFPEGERGMEETQYF.

The V gene is TRBV28, the J gene TRBJ1-5. The CDR3 contains 13 residues. Looked up from germline, CDR1 is MDHEN and CDR2 is SYDVKM. CDR3: CASRYSSDRPQHF.

J is TRBJ2-1 and V is TRBV7-9; TCRdb returns TRBD1, unconfirmable since there is no DNA. Germline V gene lookup returns CDR1 SEHNR and CDR2 FQNEAQ (reference sequence). CDR3 length: 16 residues. CDR3 amino acids: CASSLEAAGRYNEQFF. The full variable domain, its missing parts supplied by reference TRBV7-9 and TRBJ2-1, is DTGVSQNPRHKITKRGQNVTFRCDPISEHNRLYWYRQTLGQGPEFLTYFQNEAQLEKSRLLSDRFSAERPKGSFSTLEIQRTEQGDSAMYLCASSLEAAGRYNEQFFGPGTRLTVL.

The chain has TRBV9 and TRBJ2-7; TCRdb outputs TRBD1, but without DNA this stays unchecked. The CDR3 consists of 16 residues. CDR1 and CDR2 from the germline V gene are SGDLS and YYNGEE. The CDR3 here is CASSAGPGTPSYEQYF.

The J gene is TRBJ2-2, the V gene TRBV18; there is no DNA to check the TCRdb D call of TRBD2. The CDR3 length is 19 residues. Germline CDR1 and CDR2: KGHSH and LQKENI. CDR3 sequence reads: CASSPPGLAGVVNTGELFF.

The chain is built from TRBV5-1 and TRBJ2-7; checking the TCRdb D call of TRBD1 is not possible without DNA. CDR3 size: 18 residues. CDR1 and CDR2 from the germline V gene are SGHRS and YFSETQ. CDR3 sequence reads: CASSLGPGQGSRVSEQYF.

This chain links TRBV20-1 with TRBJ2-1; the D call from TCRdb, TRBD1, cannot be confirmed without DNA. In germline, CDR1 is DFQATT, CDR2 SNEGSKA (reference sequence). The CDR3 consists of 16 residues. CDR3 sequence: CSARDRGQFSYNEQFF.

The genes are TRBV7-9 and TRBJ1-2; TCRdb names TRBD1, which stays unverified in the absence of DNA. CDR1 SEHNR and CDR2 FQNEAQ come from the germline V gene (reference sequence). This CDR3 has 12 amino acids. The CDR3 spells CASSSGDSGYTF.

V is TRBV4-2 and J is TRBJ1-1. CDR3 size: 13 residues. Germline V gene data show CDR1 as LGHNA and CDR2 as YNFKEQ. CDR3 protein: CASSSSGTAEAFF.

The rearrangement links TRBV27 to TRBJ2-7; TCRdb calls TRBD1, which cannot be checked without DNA. This CDR3 spans 16 amino acids. Germline V lookup: CDR1 MNHEY, CDR2 SMNVEV (reference sequence). CDR3 loop: CASASIQGHRSYEQYF.

The rearrangement uses TRBV12-3 or TRBV12-4 and TRBJ1-1; TCRdb's D call, TRBD1, is unchecked because there is no DNA. This CDR3 comprises 14 residues. The CDR3 region is CASIPLERVAEAFF.

The chain combines TRBV7-9 with TRBJ2-5; absent DNA, TCRdb's TRBD1 call cannot be checked. The CDR3 spans 15 residues. Germline V lookup: CDR1 SEHNR, CDR2 FQNEAQ (reference sequence). This CDR3 reads CASSSGMGLQETQYF.

The chain has TRBV29-1 and TRBJ2-1. This CDR3 contains 15 residues. The V gene's germline CDR1 is SQVTM and CDR2 ANQGSEA. CDR3 in amino acids: CSVEKSVTEYNEQFF.

J is TRBJ2-7 and V is TRBV20-1; without DNA, the TCRdb call of TRBD1 cannot be checked. Germline loops: CDR1 DFQATT, CDR2 SNEGSKA (reference sequence). The CDR3 is 14 residues long. The CDR3 here is CSARDRGRFYEQYF.

This CDR3 reads CASSRLVHEQFF. This chain uses TRBV3-1 with TRBJ2-1; TCRdb outputs TRBD2, but without DNA this stays unchecked. The CDR3 has 12 amino acids. CDR1 and CDR2 from the germline V gene are LGHDT and YNNKEL (reference sequence).

The V call is TRBV10-3, the J call TRBJ2-7; there is no DNA to check the TCRdb D call of TRBD1. CDR1 is ENHRY and CDR2 is SYGVKD in the germline V gene. CDR3 length equals 14 residues. The CDR3 protein is CAIKGTGATYEQYF.

V and J are TRBV5-1 and TRBJ1-1; the TRBD1 assignment by TCRdb is unverifiable without DNA. The CDR3 runs 18 residues. Germline V gene sequence: CDR1 SGHRS, CDR2 YFSETQ. The CDR3 protein is CASSLEAGVGTPDTEAFF. The full variable domain, in which reference TRBV5-1 and TRBJ1-1 provide the parts outside the CDR3, is KAGVTQTPRYLIKTRGQQVTLSCSPISGHRSVSWYQQTPGQGLQFLFEYFSETQRNKGNFPGRFSGRQFSNSRSEMNVSTLELGDSALYLCASSLEAGVGTPDTEAFFGQGTRLTVV.

The CDR3 spells CASSRTTSGLTDTQYF. The V and J genes are TRBV28 and TRBJ2-3; lacking DNA, the TRBD2 call made by TCRdb goes unchecked. CDR3 length: 16 amino acids. Germline values: CDR1 MDHEN, CDR2 SYDVKM.

The V and J genes are TRBV7-9 and TRBJ2-7; TCRdb proposes TRBD1, but this gene call is untestable without DNA. This CDR3 is built from 12 residues. Germline assignment: CDR1 SEHNR and CDR2 FQNEAQ (reference sequence). The CDR3 spells CASSGTGSEQYF.

The V gene is TRBV29-1, the J gene TRBJ2-7; there is no DNA to check the TCRdb D call of TRBD1. Germline loops: CDR1 SQVTM, CDR2 ANQGSEA. This CDR3 is built from 12 residues. CDR3 in amino acids: CSARDNFYEQYF.